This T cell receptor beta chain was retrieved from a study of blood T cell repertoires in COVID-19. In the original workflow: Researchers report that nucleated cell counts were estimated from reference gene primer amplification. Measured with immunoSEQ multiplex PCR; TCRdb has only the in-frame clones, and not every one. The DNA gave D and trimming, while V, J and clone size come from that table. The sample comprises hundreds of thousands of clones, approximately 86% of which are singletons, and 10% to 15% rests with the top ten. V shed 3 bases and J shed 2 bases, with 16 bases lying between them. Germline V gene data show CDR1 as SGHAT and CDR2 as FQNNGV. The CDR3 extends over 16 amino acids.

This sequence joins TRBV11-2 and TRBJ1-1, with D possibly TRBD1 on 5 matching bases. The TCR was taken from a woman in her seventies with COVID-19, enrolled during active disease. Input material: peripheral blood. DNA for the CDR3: TGTGCCAGCAGCTTCAGATCTGGGCAGGGAAACACTGAAGCTTTCTTT. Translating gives CASSFRSGQGNTEAFF.